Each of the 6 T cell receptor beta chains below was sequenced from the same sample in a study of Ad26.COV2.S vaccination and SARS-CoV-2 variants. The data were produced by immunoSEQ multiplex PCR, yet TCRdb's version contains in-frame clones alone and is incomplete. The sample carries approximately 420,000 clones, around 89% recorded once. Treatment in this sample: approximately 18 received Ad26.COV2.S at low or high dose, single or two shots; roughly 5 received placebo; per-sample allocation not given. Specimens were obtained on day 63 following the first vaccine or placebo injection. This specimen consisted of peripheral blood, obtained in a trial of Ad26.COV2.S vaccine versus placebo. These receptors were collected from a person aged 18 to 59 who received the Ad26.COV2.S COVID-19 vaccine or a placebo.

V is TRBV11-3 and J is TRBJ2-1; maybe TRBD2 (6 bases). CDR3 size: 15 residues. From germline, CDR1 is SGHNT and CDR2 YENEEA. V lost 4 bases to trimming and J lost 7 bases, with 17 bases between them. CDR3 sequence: CASSSRGGDPNEQFF. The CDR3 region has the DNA TGTGCCAGCAGCTCCCGTGGCGGGGACCCTAATGAGCAGTTCTTC.

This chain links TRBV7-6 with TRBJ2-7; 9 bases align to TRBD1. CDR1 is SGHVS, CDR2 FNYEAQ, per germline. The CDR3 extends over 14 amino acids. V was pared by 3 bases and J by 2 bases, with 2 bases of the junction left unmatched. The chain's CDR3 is CASSLWTGAYEQYF. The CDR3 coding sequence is TGTGCCAGCAGCTTGTGGACAGGGGCCTACGAGCAGTACTTC.

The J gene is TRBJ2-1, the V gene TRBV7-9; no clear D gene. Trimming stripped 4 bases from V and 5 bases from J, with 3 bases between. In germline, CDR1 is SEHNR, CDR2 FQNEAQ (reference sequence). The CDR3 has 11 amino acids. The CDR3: CASSSDNEQFF. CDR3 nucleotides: TGTGCCAGCAGCTCGGACAATGAGCAGTTCTTC.

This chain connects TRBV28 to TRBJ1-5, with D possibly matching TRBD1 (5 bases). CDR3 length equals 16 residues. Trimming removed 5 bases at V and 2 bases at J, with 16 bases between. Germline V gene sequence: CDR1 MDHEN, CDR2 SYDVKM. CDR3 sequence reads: CASSGSRGTRNQPQHF. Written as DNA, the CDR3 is TGTGCCAGCAGTGGCTCCCGCGGGACCCGCAATCAGCCCCAGCATTTT.

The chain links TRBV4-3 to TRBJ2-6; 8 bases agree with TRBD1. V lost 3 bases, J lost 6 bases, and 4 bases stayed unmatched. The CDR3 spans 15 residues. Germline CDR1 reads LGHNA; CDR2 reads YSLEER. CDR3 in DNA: TGCGCCAGCAGCCAGACAGGGGCTAAGGCCAACGTCCTGACTTTC. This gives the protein CASSQTGAKANVLTF.

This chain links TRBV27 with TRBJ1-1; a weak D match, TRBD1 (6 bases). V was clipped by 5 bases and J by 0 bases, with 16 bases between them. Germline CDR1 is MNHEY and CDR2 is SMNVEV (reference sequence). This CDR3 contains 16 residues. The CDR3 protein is CASSPTTDRLNTEAFF. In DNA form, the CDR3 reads TGTGCCAGCAGTCCTACCACCGACAGGCTGAACACTGAAGCTTTCTTT.